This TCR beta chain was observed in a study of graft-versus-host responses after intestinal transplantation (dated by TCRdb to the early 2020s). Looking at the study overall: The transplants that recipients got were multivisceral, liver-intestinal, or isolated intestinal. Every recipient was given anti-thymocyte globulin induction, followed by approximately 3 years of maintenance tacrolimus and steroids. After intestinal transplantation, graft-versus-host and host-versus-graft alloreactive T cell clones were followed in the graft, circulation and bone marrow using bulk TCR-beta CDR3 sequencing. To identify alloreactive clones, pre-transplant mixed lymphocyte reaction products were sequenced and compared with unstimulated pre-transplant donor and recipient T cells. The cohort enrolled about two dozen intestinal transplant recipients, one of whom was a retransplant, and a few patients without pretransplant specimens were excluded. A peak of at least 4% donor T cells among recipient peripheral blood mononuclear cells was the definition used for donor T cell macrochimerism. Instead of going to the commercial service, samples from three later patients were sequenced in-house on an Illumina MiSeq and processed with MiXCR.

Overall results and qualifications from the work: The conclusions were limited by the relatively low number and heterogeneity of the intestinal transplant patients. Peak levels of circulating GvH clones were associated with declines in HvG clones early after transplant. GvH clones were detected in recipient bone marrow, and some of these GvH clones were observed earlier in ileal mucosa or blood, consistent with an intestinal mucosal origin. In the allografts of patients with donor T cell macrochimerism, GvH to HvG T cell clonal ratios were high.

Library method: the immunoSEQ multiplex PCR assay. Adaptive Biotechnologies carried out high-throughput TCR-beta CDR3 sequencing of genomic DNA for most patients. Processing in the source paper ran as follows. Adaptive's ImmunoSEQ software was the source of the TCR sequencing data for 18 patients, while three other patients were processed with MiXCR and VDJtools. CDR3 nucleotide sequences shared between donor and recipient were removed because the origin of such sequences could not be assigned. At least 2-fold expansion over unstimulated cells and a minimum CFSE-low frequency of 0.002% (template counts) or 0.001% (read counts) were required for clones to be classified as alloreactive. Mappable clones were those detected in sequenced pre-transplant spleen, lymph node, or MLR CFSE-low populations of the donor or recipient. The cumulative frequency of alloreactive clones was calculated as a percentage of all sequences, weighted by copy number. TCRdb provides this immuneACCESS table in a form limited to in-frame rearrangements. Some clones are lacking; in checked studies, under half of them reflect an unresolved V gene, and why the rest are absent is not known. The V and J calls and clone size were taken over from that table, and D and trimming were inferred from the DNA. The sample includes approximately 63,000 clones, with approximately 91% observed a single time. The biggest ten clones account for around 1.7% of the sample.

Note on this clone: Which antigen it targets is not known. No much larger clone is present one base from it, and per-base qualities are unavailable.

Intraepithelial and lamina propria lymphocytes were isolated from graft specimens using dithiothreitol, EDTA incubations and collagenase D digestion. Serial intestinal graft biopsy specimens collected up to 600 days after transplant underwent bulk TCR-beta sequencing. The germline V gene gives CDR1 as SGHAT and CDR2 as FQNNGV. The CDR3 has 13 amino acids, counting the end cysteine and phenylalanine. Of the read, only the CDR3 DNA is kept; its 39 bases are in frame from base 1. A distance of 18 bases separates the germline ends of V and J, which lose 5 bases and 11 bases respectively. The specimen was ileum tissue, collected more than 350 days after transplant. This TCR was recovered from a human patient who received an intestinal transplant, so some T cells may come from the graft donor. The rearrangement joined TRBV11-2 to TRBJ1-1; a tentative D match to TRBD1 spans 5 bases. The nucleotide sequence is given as TGTGCCAGCAGCCACCCGGTTGATTGGGACGCTTTCTTT. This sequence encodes CASSHPVDWDAFF.